The TCR beta chain under discussion was sequenced for a study of naive and memory T cell subsets. Trimming took off 6 bases at V and 2 bases at J, with 24 bases between the two ends. Germline-derived CDR1 and CDR2 are SQVTM and ANQGSEA. The CDR3 extends over 17 amino acids. An oligonucleotide containing a UMI was ligated to the 3' end of TCR cDNA. Adult healthy volunteers gave 2.5 ml peripheral blood for whole-blood RNA. Reverse transcription used DNase-treated unsorted total RNA, aiming for about 1 to 1,100 ng. Amplification of ligated cDNA took four PCR rounds with SP2 and nested alpha and beta constant primers. Alpha and beta constant region primers primed reverse transcription for blood and skin samples. TCRdb redid the calling of the 5' RACE reads with MiXCR, one entry per CDR3 protein. The sample shows over 50,000 distinct CDR3 sequences, 6% to 8.5% of them seen only once.

J is TRBJ2-3 and V is TRBV29-1; either TRBD1 or TRBD2 may supply D (5 bases each). This clonotype originated in a female donor in good health. The CDR3 DNA is TGCAGCGTCATAACCCAACTAGGACAAACCTACACAGATACGCAGTATTTT. It translates to CSVITQLGQTYTDTQYF.